The next 27 T cell receptor beta chains were all read from a single sample in a study of T cell responses to AZD1222 COVID-19 vaccine. Repertoires were generated with immunoSEQ multiplex PCR, while TCRdb's copy carries only in-frame clones and drops some. This sample has some 65,000 clones, with approximately 85% found just once. The sample in question was peripheral blood, obtained on day 0 of MenACWY control vaccination. The receptors stem from an adult in good health.

The chain employs TRBV6-1 and TRBJ2-5, with D possibly TRBD2 on 6 matching bases. The V end lost 2 bases, the J end lost 7 bases, and 11 bases lay between the germline ends. CDR1 MNHNS and CDR2 SASEGT come from the germline V gene. This CDR3 contains 13 residues. As DNA, the CDR3 is TGTGCCAGCAGTGAAAGGAGGGGCGGGACCCAGTACTTC. Translating gives CASSERRGGTQYF.

The rearrangement uses TRBV5-6 and TRBJ2-5, with D hard to call. The CDR3 covers 13 residues. CDR1 is SGHDT, CDR2 YYEEEE, per germline. V lost 4 bases, J lost 3 bases, and 10 bases lay in between. The CDR3 loop reads CASSLVAKETQYF. The CDR3 DNA reads TGTGCCAGCAGCCTGGTCGCCAAAGAGACCCAGTACTTC.

On this clone itself: The sample has other DNA sequences that encode this CDR3 too. The chain links TRBV27 to TRBJ2-7; 7 bases map to TRBD2. The V segment lost 0 bases and the J segment 3 bases; nucleotides outside the gene matches: 5. CDR3 length equals 15 residues. Germline CDR1 is MNHEY and CDR2 is SMNVEV (reference sequence). The CDR3 DNA reads TGTGCCAGCAGTTTATCCCCAGCGGGGAACTACGAGCAGTACTTC. Protein product: CASSLSPAGNYEQYF.

This chain uses TRBV21-1 with TRBJ1-6. TRBV21-1 is a documented pseudogene. This CDR3 has 16 amino acids. In DNA, the CDR3 is TGTGCCAGCAGCCCTAAGGGCCAGATTTCCACTTCACCCCTCCACTTT. Amino acids: CASSPKGQISTSPLHF.

This clone is a singleton in its sample. Sequence at one end of the junction differs from germline and may be a read error. The V and J genes are TRBV28 and TRBJ1-2, with D possibly matching TRBD1 (5 bases). Per germline, CDR1 MDHEN and CDR2 SYDVKM. CDR3 length: 12 residues. The DNA of the CDR3 is TGTGCCACTGAGATCCTGGGGCAGGTTCGAGCCTTC. This sequence encodes CATEILGQVRAF.

The CDR3, as DNA: TGTGCCAGCAGTTTTTCTTCACTAGCGGGAGATCCCGGGAACGTCCTGACTTTC. This gives the protein CASSFSSLAGDPGNVLTF. The chain has TRBV5-4 and TRBJ2-6; 11 bases agree with TRBD2. The ends lost 5 bases at V and 10 bases at J; junction bases unmatched: 17. The CDR3 has 18 residues. CDR1 SGHNT and CDR2 YYREEE come from the germline V gene (reference sequence).

This rearrangement joins TRBV4-1 to TRBJ1-5, with D unresolved. The CDR3 has 13 residues. Trimming left V 3 bases short and J 6 bases short, with 9 bases between. Germline V gene lookup returns CDR1 MGHRA and CDR2 YSYEKL. CDR3 DNA sequence: TGCGCCAGCAGCCATGAATTTGGTCAGCCCCAGCATTTT. Translated, it gives CASSHEFGQPQHF.

The genes are TRBV5-4 and TRBJ2-1; the match to TRBD2 covers 12 bases. The V and J ends lost 4 bases and 5 bases, in that order; junction bases with no gene match: 7. Germline-derived CDR1 and CDR2 are SGHNT and YYREEE (reference sequence). The CDR3 runs 16 residues. Here the CDR3 reads CASSQKLAGGNNEQFF. The CDR3 DNA is TGTGCCAGCAGCCAAAAACTAGCGGGGGGAAACAATGAGCAGTTCTTC.

This chain links TRBV28 with TRBJ2-7, with 7 bases aligning to TRBD1. The V segment lost 7 bases and the J segment 0 bases; nucleotides outside the gene matches: 9. The CDR3 runs to 15 residues. Looked up from germline, CDR1 is MDHEN and CDR2 is SYDVKM. This CDR3 reads CASNRLGQSSYEQYF. The CDR3 nucleotides are TGTGCCAGCAATAGGCTGGGACAGAGCTCCTACGAGCAGTACTTC.

The chain has TRBV7-2 and TRBJ1-5; D gene ambiguous. Germline-derived CDR1 and CDR2 are SGHTA and FQGNSA. The CDR3 is made up of 13 amino acids. Trimming cost V 3 bases and J 6 bases, with 9 bases left between them. CDR3 DNA: TGTGCCAGCAGCTTCTATGCCGGTCAGCCCCAGCATTTT. As protein: CASSFYAGQPQHF.

This clone is a singleton in its sample. The rearrangement uses TRBV2 and TRBJ2-1; 9 bases agree with TRBD1. CDR1 is SNHLY, CDR2 FYNNEI, per germline. V gave up 6 bases and J gave up 7 bases; unmatched junction bases: 7. The CDR3 is 14 amino acids. The CDR3 region is CASSGQGRGNEQFF. CDR3 coding DNA: TGTGCCAGCAGCGGACAGGGGAGAGGGAATGAGCAGTTCTTC. The entire variable domain, with the rest obtained from reference TRBV2 and TRBJ2-1, is as follows: EPEVTQTPSHQVTQMGQEVILRCVPISNHLYFYWYRQILGQKVEFLVSFYNNEISEKSEIFDDQFSVERPDGSNFTLKIRSTKLEDSAMYFCASSGQGRGNEQFFGPGTRLTVL.

The chain links TRBV3-1 (or the pseudogene TRBV3-2) to TRBJ2-1; no clear D gene. V lost 4 bases to trimming and J lost 9 bases, with 7 bases between them. Germline V gene data show CDR1 as LGHDT and CDR2 as YNNKEL (reference sequence). This CDR3 has 11 amino acids. CDR3: CASSPGGEQFF. The CDR3 coding sequence is TGTGCCAGCAGCCCCGGCGGTGAGCAGTTCTTC.

The chain is built from TRBV5-4 and TRBJ2-4; a possible D gene is TRBD1 (6 bases). CDR1 and CDR2 from the germline V gene are SGHNT and YYREEE (reference sequence). The CDR3 totals 17 residues. Between the trimmed V and J ends, which lost 2 bases and 1 base, there was a span of 16 bases. The CDR3: CASSFTSGAGAKNIQYF. As DNA, the CDR3 is TGTGCCAGCAGCTTTACGTCAGGGGCAGGGGCCAAAAACATTCAGTACTTC.

The J gene is TRBJ2-3, the V gene TRBV18; D possibly uses TRBD1 or TRBD2 (5 bases each). Trimming pared 3 bases from V and 7 bases from J, leaving 29 bases between. The CDR3 totals 19 residues. Germline V gene sequence: CDR1 KGHSH, CDR2 LQKENI. CDR3 nucleotides: TGTGCCAGCTCACCGTCCCGGGGTGGGGCTGGAGCACAGCCCAATACGCAGTATTTT. This codes for CASSPSRGGAGAQPNTQYF.

This clone was counted between two and nine times. The chain employs TRBV28 and TRBJ2-3; the match to TRBD2 covers 11 bases. There are 15 residues in the CDR3. With V trimmed by 5 bases and J by 6 bases, 7 bases remained unmatched. From germline, CDR1 is MDHEN and CDR2 SYDVKM. The CDR3 protein is CASSLAGGVGDTQYF. CDR3 nucleotides: TGTGCCAGCAGTCTAGCGGGAGGCGTGGGGGATACGCAGTATTTT.

This clone was seen once. The CDR3 region has the DNA TGTGCCTGGACGACCAGCTATGGCTACACCTTC. It codes for CAWTTSYGYTF. The J gene is TRBJ1-2, the V gene TRBV30; D is unresolved. The germline V gene encodes CDR1 GTSNPN and CDR2 SVGIG (reference sequence). Between the trimmed V and J ends, which lost 4 bases and 4 bases, there was a span of 7 bases. CDR3 size: 11 residues.

The chain carries TRBV15 and TRBJ1-2; weak D call: TRBD1 (5 bases). There are 16 residues in the CDR3. CDR1 is LNHNV and CDR2 is YYDKDF in the germline V gene (reference sequence). The germline V and J ends were trimmed by 0 bases and 2 bases, with 13 bases remaining between them. CDR3 region: CATSRDSVGLNYGYTF. Written as DNA, the CDR3 is TGTGCCACCAGCAGAGATTCAGTGGGACTCAACTATGGCTACACCTTC. Looking up the rest from reference TRBV15 and TRBJ1-2 gives the full variable domain: DAMVIQNPRYQVTQFGKPVTLSCSQTLNHNVMYWYQQKSSQAPKLLFHYYDKDFNNEADTPDNFQSRRPNTSFCFLDIRSPGLGDTAMYLCATSRDSVGLNYGYTFGSGTRLTVV.

The chain carries TRBV6-1 and TRBJ1-5, with D hard to call. Germline assignment: CDR1 MNHNS and CDR2 SASEGT. Trimming left V 0 bases short and J 3 bases short, with 9 bases between. CDR3 size: 15 residues. The CDR3 sequence is CASSEASAYNQPQHF. Here the CDR3 DNA reads TGTGCCAGCAGTGAAGCTTCAGCTTACAATCAGCCCCAGCATTTT.

The chain is built from TRBV19 and TRBJ1-5; tentatively, D is TRBD1 (5 bases). Germline-derived CDR1 and CDR2 are LNHDA and SQIVND (reference sequence). Trimming stripped 3 bases from V and 3 bases from J, with 6 bases between. CDR3 length: 13 amino acids. Written as DNA, the CDR3 is TGTGCCAGTAGTATGGGACTCAATCAGCCCCAGCATTTT. Its translation: CASSMGLNQPQHF.

The chain couples TRBV13 to TRBJ1-3; D perhaps matches TRBD1 (6 bases). This CDR3 comprises 15 residues. The V end lost 3 bases, the J end lost 0 bases, and 9 bases lay between the germline ends. Germline CDR1 reads PRHDT; CDR2 reads FYEKMQ (reference sequence). CDR3: CASSFGQSSGNTIYF. The CDR3 DNA reads TGTGCCAGCAGCTTTGGACAGAGCTCTGGAAACACCATATATTTT.

The gene calls are TRBV2 and TRBJ2-3; D may be TRBD2 (6 bases). Germline V CDR1 and CDR2: SNHLY, FYNNEI. There are 12 residues in the CDR3. V shed 4 bases and J shed 9 bases, with 11 bases lying between them. The CDR3 DNA is TGTGCCAGCAGTGTGGGTGGGGGGACGCAGTATTTT. This codes for CASSVGGGTQYF.

This chain links TRBV30 with TRBJ1-6, with 7 bases that match TRBD1. Germline V gene lookup returns CDR1 GTSNPN and CDR2 SVGIG (reference sequence). The CDR3 sequence is 13 residues long. V dropped 6 bases and J dropped 11; count of bases not matched to a gene: 10. CDR3 sequence reads: CACSGTGVTPLHF. The CDR3 DNA reads as TGTGCCTGTTCGGGCACAGGGGTTACACCCCTCCACTTT. The variable domain in full, completed from reference TRBV30 and TRBJ1-6, reads SQTIHQWPATLVQPVGSPLSLECTVEGTSNPNLYWYRQAAGRGLQLLFYSVGIGQISSEVPQNLSASRPQDRQFILSSKKLLLSDSGFYLCACSGTGVTPLHFGNGTRLTVT.

The J gene is TRBJ2-7, the V gene TRBV5-6; D uncertain. V shed 4 bases and J shed 0 bases, with 5 bases lying between them. The CDR3 contains 12 residues. Germline V gene data show CDR1 as SGHDT and CDR2 as YYEEEE. The CDR3: CASSLSSYEQYF. The CDR3 nucleotides read TGTGCCAGCAGCCTTAGCTCCTACGAGCAGTACTTC. The full variable domain, completed using reference TRBV5-6 and TRBJ2-7, is DAGVTQSPTHLIKTRGQQVTLRCSPKSGHDTVSWYQQALGQGPQFIFQYYEEEERQRGNFPDRFSGHQFPNYSSELNVNALLLGDSALYLCASSLSSYEQYFGPGTRLTVT.

As for this clone: The same CDR3 can be traced to other DNA sequences in this sample. The chain links TRBV5-6 to TRBJ1-2; D call uncertain. The V gene lost 2 bases and the J gene lost 2 bases, with 7 bases spanning the gap. CDR3 length equals 13 residues. Germline CDR1 reads SGHDT; CDR2 reads YYEEEE. CDR3 loop: CASSFGRNYGYTF. CDR3 bases: TGTGCCAGCAGCTTTGGCAGGAACTATGGCTACACCTTC.

The chain joins TRBV6-5 to TRBJ2-7; the D gene is possibly TRBD2 (5 bases). This CDR3 comprises 12 residues. The V gene lost 0 bases and the J gene lost 6 bases, with 6 bases spanning the gap. Germline CDR1 MNHEY, CDR2 SVGAGI. The CDR3 DNA is TGTGCCAGCAGTTACTCGGGGAGCGAGCAGTACTTC. Translated: CASSYSGSEQYF.

This clone was counted between two and nine times. The rearrangement uses TRBV4-1 and TRBJ1-2; D uncertain. Per germline, CDR1 MGHRA and CDR2 YSYEKL. The CDR3 is 14 residues long. Trimming cost V 0 bases and J 7 bases, with 12 bases left between them. CDR3 loop: CASSQDAQLGGYTF. In nucleotides, the CDR3 is TGCGCCAGCAGCCAAGACGCCCAGCTCGGTGGCTACACCTTC.

The chain combines TRBV12-3 or TRBV12-4 with TRBJ1-2; no reliable D call. Trimming removed 6 bases at V and 7 bases at J, with 15 bases between. The CDR3 has 13 residues. CDR3 sequence (DNA): TGTGCCAGCAGACCTTCCGGAGAGACTGGCTACACCTTC. It translates to CASRPSGETGYTF.